This TCR beta chain was sequenced in a study of blood T cell repertoires in COVID-19. For the study at large: PBMCs, B-cell-depleted T cells, or T cells provided the cDNA or gDNA that made up the material.

Authors' processing steps: By means of reference gene primer amplification, nucleated cell counts were estimated. Assay used: immunoSEQ multiplex PCR; TCRdb lists only in-frame clones, some missing. V, J and clone size reflect that table, while D and trimming were determined from the DNA. This sample has 95,000 to 150,000 clones; 80% to 90% occur once, and the top ten carry 25% to 35%. This clone has just a few counts. This sequence originates from a woman in her 70s with acute or convalescent COVID-19. The material sequenced was peripheral blood.

The CDR3 coding sequence is TGTGCCAGCAAGACAGGCGGCTCCTACGAGCAGTACTTC. Protein product: CASKTGGSYEQYF. The chain joins TRBV2 to TRBJ2-7; weak D call: TRBD1 (6 bases). The CDR3 consists of 13 residues. Germline loops: CDR1 SNHLY, CDR2 FYNNEI. V was pared by 7 bases and J by 0 bases, with 10 bases between.